This passage covers 8 T cell receptor beta chains from one sample sequenced in a study of T cell responses to AZD1222 COVID-19 vaccine. Sequencing used immunoSEQ multiplex PCR; TCRdb keeps in-frame clones, though not all of them. The sample contains about 110,000 clones, approximately 90% of which appear only once. The sample here was peripheral blood, taken on day 0 of MenACWY control vaccination. All receptors come from an adult in good health.

CDR3 DNA: TGTGCCAGCAGCCTCCCCTTCTCTGGAAACACCATATATTTT. Translated: CASSLPFSGNTIYF. This chain connects TRBV21-1 to TRBJ1-3. TRBV21-1 is noted as a pseudogene. This CDR3 region has 14 residues.

V is TRBV15 and J is TRBJ1-1; D remains ambiguous. The germline gives CDR1 LNHNV, CDR2 YYDKDF (reference sequence). The CDR3 runs to 13 residues. Trimming shortened V by 0 bases and J by 12 bases, and 14 bases separated the two germline ends. The CDR3 DNA is TGTGCCACCAGCAGAGAGGGTGATAGTGTGACTTTCTTT. As protein: CATSREGDSVTFF.

This clone was picked up a small number of times. This chain connects TRBV5-6 to TRBJ2-1, with D perhaps being TRBD1 or TRBD2 (5 bases each). The germline gives CDR1 SGHDT, CDR2 YYEEEE. The CDR3 has 14 amino acids. Between the trimmed V and J ends, which lost 0 bases and 3 bases, there was a span of 7 bases. As DNA, the CDR3 is TGTGCCAGCAGCTTGGGAGGGGTCTACAATGAGCAGTTCTTC. Protein product: CASSLGGVYNEQFF.

The gene calls are TRBV4-1 and TRBJ1-4, with 7 nucleotides matching TRBD1. CDR3 length: 16 amino acids. Germline CDR1 and CDR2: MGHRA and YSYEKL. The V segment lost 3 bases and the J segment 0 bases; nucleotides outside the gene matches: 4. CDR3 in amino acids: CASSHYTGATNEKLFF. The CDR3 DNA sequence: TGCGCCAGCAGCCATTACACAGGGGCAACTAATGAAAAACTGTTTTTT.

The chain joins TRBV3-1 (or the pseudogene TRBV3-2) to TRBJ1-4; 12 bases line up with TRBD1. Germline V gene lookup returns CDR1 LGHDT and CDR2 YNNKEL (reference sequence). The CDR3 is made up of 14 amino acids. The J segment lost 10 bases and the V segment lost 2 bases, leaving 2 bases of the junction unmatched. CDR3 protein: CASSQRDRGLKLFF. CDR3 bases: TGTGCCAGCAGCCAACGGGACAGGGGGCTAAAACTGTTTTTT.

V usage is TRBV28 and J usage is TRBJ2-2, with D possibly being TRBD1 or TRBD2 (6 bases each). V lost 6 bases, J lost 0 bases, and 11 bases lay in between. Germline-derived CDR1 and CDR2 are MDHEN and SYDVKM. The CDR3 totals 15 residues. In nucleotides, the CDR3 is TGTGCCAGCAGGGGGGGCGAAGCGAACACCGGGGAGCTGTTTTTT. It yields the protein CASRGGEANTGELFF.

This clone appeared a few times. This rearrangement joins TRBV6-5 to TRBJ2-3; no reliable D call. In germline, CDR1 is MNHEY, CDR2 SVGAGI. Trimming left V 6 bases short and J 1 base short, with 11 bases between. This CDR3 spans 14 amino acids. The CDR3 is CASSYTDGTDTQYF. The CDR3, as DNA: TGTGCCAGCAGCTACACCGACGGCACAGATACGCAGTATTTT.

V and J are TRBV18 and TRBJ1-2; TRBD1 matches at 8 bases. Looked up from germline, CDR1 is KGHSH and CDR2 is LQKENI. CDR3 length equals 15 residues. V gave up 4 bases and J gave up 7 bases; unmatched junction bases: 11. The CDR3, as DNA: TGTGCCAGCTCACTGTCAGGACAGGGTCTCTCTGGCTACACCTTC. Encoded protein: CASSLSGQGLSGYTF.